The rows below give T cell receptor beta chains drawn from one sample of a study of Ad26.COV2.S vaccination and SARS-CoV-2 variants. The repertoire was sequenced with immunoSEQ multiplex PCR; TCRdb's copy has only in-frame clones and lacks some. The data show more than 350,000 clones, with more than 80% seen just once and roughly an eighth held by the top ten. Material: peripheral blood, obtained in a trial of Ad26.COV2.S vaccine versus placebo. The source is a person between 18 and 65 years old who received the Ad26.COV2.S COVID-19 vaccine or a placebo. Both conserved end residues are part of each CDR3. The D gene is left open where the match is weak. Clone size is stated in some rows and not others, as once, few, many or a class when expanded.

>-|TRBV30|TRBJ1-1|-
CAWSASGLMNTEAFF
TGTGCCTGGAGTGCTTCTGGCCTAATGAACACTGAAGCTTTCTTT
>-|TRBV14|TRBJ1-2|-
CASSQDLDYGYTF
TGTGCCAGCAGCCAAGATTTAGACTATGGCTACACCTTC
>-|TRBV10-3|TRBJ2-3|-
CAISESADRTQYF
TGTGCCATCAGTGAATCAGCAGATCGTACGCAGTATTTT
>-|TRBV11-3|TRBJ2-1|few
CASSPSLYDEQFF
TGTGCCAGCAGCCCAAGTCTGTATGATGAGCAGTTCTTC
>TRBD2|TRBV5-4|TRBJ2-3|-
CASSPGLAGARTDTQYF
TGTGCCAGCAGCCCCGGACTAGCGGGAGCCCGCACAGATACGCAGTATTTT
>-|TRBV3-1/TRBV3-2|TRBJ1-2|-
CASSLWGAARGYTF
TGTGCCAGCAGCCTCTGGGGCGCAGCTCGGGGCTACACCTTC
>-|TRBV15|TRBJ2-7|many
CATSREQGYYEQYF
TGTGCCACCAGCAGAGAACAGGGCTACTACGAGCAGTACTTC
>-|TRBV15|TRBJ2-7|once
CATSRDRLGPTTTYEQYF
TGTGCCACCAGCAGAGATCGGCTGGGACCGACCACCACCTACGAGCAGTACTTC
>-|TRBV6-2/TRBV6-3|TRBJ1-1|-
CASSYSVGPRSTNTEAFF
TGTGCCAGCAGTTACTCGGTAGGGCCCAGGAGTACGAACACTGAAGCTTTCTTT
>TRBD1|TRBV28|TRBJ2-1|-
CASNGQGSYNEQFF
TGTGCCAGCAACGGACAGGGCTCCTACAATGAGCAGTTCTTC
>-|TRBV25-1|TRBJ1-2|-
CASSSPILGRDEEAGYTF
TGTGCCAGCAGTTCCCCGATTCTCGGCAGGGACGAGGAGGCAGGCTACACCTTC
>TRBD2|TRBV19|TRBJ2-7|-
CASSSGLAGRYEQYF
TGTGCCAGTAGTTCCGGACTAGCGGGACGTTACGAGCAGTACTTC